This TCR beta chain originates from a study of blood T cell repertoires in COVID-19. Data came from immunoSEQ multiplex PCR; TCRdb stores just in-frame clones and leaves some out. The sample includes about 270,000 clones, 86% of them seen just once. V was pared by 3 bases and J by 1 base, with 14 bases between. The CDR3 spans 15 residues. Germline V gene sequence: CDR1 GTSNPN, CDR2 SVGIG (reference sequence). The sample comprised PBMCs or T cells enriched from blood (not recorded which). The TCR sequence derives from a woman aged 18-29 years who had recovered from COVID-19. This chain links TRBV30 with TRBJ2-3; maybe TRBD2 (6 bases). The DNA of the CDR3 is TGTGCCTGGAGGGGGACTGACCGCCGCACAGATACGCAGTATTTT. Translating gives CAWRGTDRRTDTQYF.